This is a list of T cell receptor beta chains from one sample in a study of T cell repertoires in aging, cancer and after chemotherapy. TCRdb reprocessed the multiplex PCR reads with MiXCR, giving one entry per CDR3 protein. The data show fewer than 4,500 distinct CDR3 sequences, around 29% seen once. Sequencing was performed on blood. These receptors were obtained from a human donor in good health. CDR3s include the opening cysteine and the closing phenylalanine or tryptophan. A D gene is named only where the DNA matches it firmly. Size values are once, few and many counts, or a class for expanded clones, and some rows have none.

v_gene,j_gene,d_gene,abundance,CDR3nt,CDR3aa
TRBV6-5,TRBJ1-3,TRBD1,NA,TGTGCCAGCAGTGCAGGGGGGGGAAACACCATATATTTT,CASSAGGGNTIYF
TRBV27,TRBJ2-4,TRBD2,NA,TGTGCCAGCGCTGTTACTAGCGGCATTGCCGACATTCAGTACTTC,CASAVTSGIADIQYF
TRBV6-2/TRBV6-3,TRBJ2-5,NA,medium-sized,TGTGCCAGCAGTCCGGGGAGCCTGACAGGACGAGAGACCCAGTACTTC,CASSPGSLTGRETQYF
TRBV6-1,TRBJ1-1,NA,medium-sized,TGTGCCAGCAGTGAATCCGGGACAAAGAACACTGAAGCTTTCTTT,CASSESGTKNTEAFF
TRBV19,TRBJ2-7,NA,medium-sized,TGTGCCAGAAGGAGACACTACGAGCAGTACTTC,CARRRHYEQYF
TRBV5-4,TRBJ2-7,TRBD1,few,TGTGCCAGCAGCACGAACCGGGACAGAGTCGAGCAGTACTTC,CASSTNRDRVEQYF
TRBV6-5,TRBJ1-2,NA,medium-sized,TGTGCCAGCAGTGCACAGGGTTCCTATGGCTACACCTTC,CASSAQGSYGYTF
TRBV7-6,TRBJ2-3,TRBD2,NA,TGTGCCAGCAGCCTAGGACTAGCGGGAGGGAAGACAGATACGCAGTATTTT,CASSLGLAGGKTDTQYF
TRBV5-1,TRBJ1-1,NA,NA,TGCGCCAGCAGCGAGTCCCCGGCGCGGAACACTGAAGCTTTCTTT,CASSESPARNTEAFF
TRBV19,TRBJ2-1,TRBD2,medium-sized,TGTGCCAGTAGTAGCACTAGCGGGGGGTACAATGAGCAGTTCTTC,CASSSTSGGYNEQFF
TRBV14,TRBJ2-1,NA,NA,TGTGCCAGCAGCCCCCGGGACAATGAGCAGTTCTTC,CASSPRDNEQFF
TRBV11-2,TRBJ1-1,TRBD1,NA,TGTGCCAGCAGCTCCCTAACAGGGGGCCCTGAAGCTTTCTTT,CASSSLTGGPEAFF
TRBV5-6,TRBJ2-7,NA,few,TGTGCCAGCAGCTTGGGACTAGGTTCCTACGAGCCACAGTACTTC,CASSLGLGSYEPQYF
TRBV19,TRBJ1-1,NA,NA,TGTGCCAGTAGTCCGAGATTGGGATTCACTGAAGCTTTCTTT,CASSPRLGFTEAFF
TRBV6-2/TRBV6-3,TRBJ1-1,NA,few,TGTGCCAGCGGGGGCGGGGTAATGAACACTGAAGCTTTCTTT,CASGGGVMNTEAFF
TRBV10-3,TRBJ2-1,NA,NA,TGTGCCATCAGTGAGTCCCAGGGGTATCAATACAATGAGCAGTTCTTC,CAISESQGYQYNEQFF
TRBV10-3,TRBJ2-1,NA,NA,TGTGCCATCAGTTGGGGGTCTAACAATGAGCAGTTCTTC,CAISWGSNNEQFF
TRBV6-1,TRBJ2-4,NA,few,TGTGCCAGCACCCTTGGGGTAGCAGGGAACATTCAGTACTTC,CASTLGVAGNIQYF
TRBV6-1,TRBJ2-3,TRBD2,once,TGTGCCAGCAGCCCCGGGACTAGCGGTACGCAGTATTTT,CASSPGTSGTQYF
TRBV24-1,TRBJ2-5,TRBD1,NA,TGTGCCACCAGTGACCCCGGCGCAGGGGGAACAGAGACCCAGTACTTC,CATSDPGAGGTETQYF
TRBV13,TRBJ2-7,TRBD2,NA,TGTGCCAGCAGTTTAACACTAGCGGCCGGGCCCTACGAGCAGTACTTC,CASSLTLAAGPYEQYF